This TCR beta chain was identified in a study of blood T cell repertoires in COVID-19. Overall study: Acute and convalescent COVID-19 samples came from the United States, Italy and Spain. PBMCs, B-cell-depleted T cells, or T cells were the source of the cDNA or gDNA that made up the material.

There are 15 residues in the CDR3. With V trimmed by 5 bases and J by 2 bases, 7 bases remained unmatched. The germline V gene encodes CDR1 SGHNT and CDR2 YYREEE (reference sequence). Per the study methods: By means of reference gene primer amplification, nucleated cell counts were estimated. The repertoire was sequenced with immunoSEQ multiplex PCR; TCRdb's copy has only in-frame clones and lacks some. V and J calls plus clone size are reproduced from that table; the DNA served to infer D and trimming. Of 300,000 or so clones listed, 80% to 90% are singletons. Input material: peripheral blood. This chain uses TRBV5-4 with TRBJ2-1; 7 bases line up with TRBD2. The receptor comes from a man in his fifties or sixties with active or convalescent COVID-19. CDR3 coding DNA: TGTGCCAGCAGTTTTACTAGCGCCACCTACAATGAGCAGTTCTTC. It codes for CASSFTSATYNEQFF.